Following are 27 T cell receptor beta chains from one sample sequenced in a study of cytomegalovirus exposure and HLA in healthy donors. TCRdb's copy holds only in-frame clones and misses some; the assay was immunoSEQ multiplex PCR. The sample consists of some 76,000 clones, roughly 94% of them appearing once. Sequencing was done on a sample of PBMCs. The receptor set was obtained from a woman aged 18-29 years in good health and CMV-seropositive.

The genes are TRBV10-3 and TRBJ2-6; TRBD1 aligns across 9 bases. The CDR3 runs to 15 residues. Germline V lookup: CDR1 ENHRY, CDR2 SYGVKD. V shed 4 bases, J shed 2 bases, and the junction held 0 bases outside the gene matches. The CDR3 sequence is CAISGQGAGANVLTF. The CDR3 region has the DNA TGTGCCATCAGTGGACAGGGGGCTGGGGCCAACGTCCTGACTTTC.

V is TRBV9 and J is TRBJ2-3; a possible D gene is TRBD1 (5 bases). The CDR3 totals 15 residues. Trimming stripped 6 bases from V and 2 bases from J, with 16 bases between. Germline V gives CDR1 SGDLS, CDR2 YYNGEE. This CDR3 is CASTPQDRNTDTQYF. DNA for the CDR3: TGTGCCAGCACCCCCCAAGACAGAAACACAGATACGCAGTATTTT.

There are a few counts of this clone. The chain's CDR3 is CASSLQVSSYEQYF. CDR3 nucleotides: TGTGCCAGCAGCTTACAGGTCAGCTCCTACGAGCAGTACTTC. This rearrangement joins TRBV7-2 to TRBJ2-7; no clear D. Germline V lookup: CDR1 SGHTA, CDR2 FQGNSA. This CDR3 is built from 14 residues. The V gene lost 2 bases and the J gene lost 0 bases, with 8 bases spanning the gap.

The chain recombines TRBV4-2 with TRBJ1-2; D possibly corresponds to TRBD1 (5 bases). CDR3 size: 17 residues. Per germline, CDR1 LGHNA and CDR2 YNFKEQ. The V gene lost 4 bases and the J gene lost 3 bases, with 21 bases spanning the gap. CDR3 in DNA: TGTGCCAGCAGCCGTAATCACAGGCAAACTTCAGACTATGGCTACACCTTC. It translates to CASSRNHRQTSDYGYTF.

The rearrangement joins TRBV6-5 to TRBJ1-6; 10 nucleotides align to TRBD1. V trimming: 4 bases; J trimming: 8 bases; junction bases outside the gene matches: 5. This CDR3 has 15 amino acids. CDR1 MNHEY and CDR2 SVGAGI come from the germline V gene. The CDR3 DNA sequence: TGTGCCAGCAGTTCCGGGGACAGGGGTGATTCACCCCTCCACTTT. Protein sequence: CASSSGDRGDSPLHF.

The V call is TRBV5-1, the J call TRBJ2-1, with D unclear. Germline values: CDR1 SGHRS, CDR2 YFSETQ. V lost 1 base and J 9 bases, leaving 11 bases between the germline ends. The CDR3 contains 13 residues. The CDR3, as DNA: TGCGCCAGCAGCTTGTCGGGTATTGGTGAGCAGTTCTTC. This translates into CASSLSGIGEQFF.

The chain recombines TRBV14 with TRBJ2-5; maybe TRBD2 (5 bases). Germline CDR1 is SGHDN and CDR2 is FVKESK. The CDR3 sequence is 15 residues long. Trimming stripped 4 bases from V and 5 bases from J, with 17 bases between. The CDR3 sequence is CASSLVGSLGETQYF. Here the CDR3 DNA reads TGTGCCAGCAGCCTTGTGGGGAGCCTGGGGGAGACCCAGTACTTC.

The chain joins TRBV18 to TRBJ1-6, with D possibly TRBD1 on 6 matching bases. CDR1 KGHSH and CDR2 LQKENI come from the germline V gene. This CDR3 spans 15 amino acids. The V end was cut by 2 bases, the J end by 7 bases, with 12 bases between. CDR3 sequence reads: CASSPARTENSPLHF. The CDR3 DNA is TGTGCCAGCTCACCAGCCCGGACAGAGAATTCACCCCTCCACTTT.

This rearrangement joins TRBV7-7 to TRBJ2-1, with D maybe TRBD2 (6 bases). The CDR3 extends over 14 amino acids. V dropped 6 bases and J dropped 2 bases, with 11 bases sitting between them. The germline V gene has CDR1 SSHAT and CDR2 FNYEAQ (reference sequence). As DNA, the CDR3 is TGTGCCAGCAGTAAGGACTACACCTACAATGAGCAGTTCTTC. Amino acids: CASSKDYTYNEQFF.

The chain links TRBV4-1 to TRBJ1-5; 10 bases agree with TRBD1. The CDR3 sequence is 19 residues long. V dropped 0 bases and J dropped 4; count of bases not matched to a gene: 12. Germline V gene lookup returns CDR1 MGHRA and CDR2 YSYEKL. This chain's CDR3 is CASSQDPTGGGIVNQPQHF. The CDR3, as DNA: TGCGCCAGCAGCCAAGACCCGACAGGGGGCGGGATCGTGAATCAGCCCCAGCATTTT.

CDR3 region: CASGETDTQYF. For the CDR3, the DNA is TGTGCCAGCGGTGAGACAGATACGCAGTATTTT. V usage is TRBV6-6 and J usage is TRBJ2-3; D ambiguous. Trimming removed 8 bases from V and 3 bases from J, with 6 bases in between. The germline V gene encodes CDR1 MNHNY and CDR2 SVGAGI (reference sequence). The CDR3 is made up of 11 amino acids.

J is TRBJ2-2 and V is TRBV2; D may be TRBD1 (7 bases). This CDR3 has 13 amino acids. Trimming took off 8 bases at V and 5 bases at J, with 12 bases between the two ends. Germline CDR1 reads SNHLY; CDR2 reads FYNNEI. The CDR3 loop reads CASLEGATGELFF. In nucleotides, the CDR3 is TGTGCCAGCTTGGAGGGGGCGACCGGGGAGCTGTTTTTT.

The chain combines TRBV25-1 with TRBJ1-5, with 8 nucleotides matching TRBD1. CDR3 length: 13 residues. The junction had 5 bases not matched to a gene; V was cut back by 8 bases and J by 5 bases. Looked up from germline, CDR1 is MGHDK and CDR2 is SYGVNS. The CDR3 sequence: CASGGQGYQPQHF. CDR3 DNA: TGTGCCAGCGGTGGACAGGGTTATCAGCCCCAGCATTTT.

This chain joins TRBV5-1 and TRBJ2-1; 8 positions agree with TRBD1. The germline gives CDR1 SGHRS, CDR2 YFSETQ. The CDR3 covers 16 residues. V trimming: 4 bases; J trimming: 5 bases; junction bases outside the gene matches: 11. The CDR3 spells CASSQGYRGAHNEQFF. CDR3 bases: TGCGCCAGCAGCCAGGGTTACAGGGGGGCACACAATGAGCAGTTCTTC.

The CDR3 sequence is CASSLGQGLGYTF. In DNA form, the CDR3 reads TGTGCCAGCAGCTTAGGACAGGGGCTTGGCTACACCTTC. The chain recombines TRBV7-2 with TRBJ1-2; 8 positions match TRBD1. The germline V gene has CDR1 SGHTA and CDR2 FQGNSA. With 1 base clipped from V and 7 bases from J, the junction kept 2 bases outside the gene matches. The CDR3 has 13 amino acids.

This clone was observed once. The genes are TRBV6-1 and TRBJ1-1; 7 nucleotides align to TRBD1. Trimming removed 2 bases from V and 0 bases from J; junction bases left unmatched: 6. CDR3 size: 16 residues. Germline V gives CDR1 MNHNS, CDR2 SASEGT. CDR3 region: CASSEPRQGLNTEAFF. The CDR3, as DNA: TGTGCCAGCAGTGAACCCCGACAGGGACTGAACACTGAAGCTTTCTTT.

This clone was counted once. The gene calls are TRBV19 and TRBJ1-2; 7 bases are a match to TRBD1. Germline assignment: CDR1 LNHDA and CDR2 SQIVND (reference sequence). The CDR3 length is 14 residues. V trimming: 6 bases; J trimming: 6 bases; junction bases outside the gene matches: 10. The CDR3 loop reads CASSTGGGAHGYTF. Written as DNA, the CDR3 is TGTGCCAGTAGCACCGGAGGGGGCGCCCATGGCTACACCTTC.

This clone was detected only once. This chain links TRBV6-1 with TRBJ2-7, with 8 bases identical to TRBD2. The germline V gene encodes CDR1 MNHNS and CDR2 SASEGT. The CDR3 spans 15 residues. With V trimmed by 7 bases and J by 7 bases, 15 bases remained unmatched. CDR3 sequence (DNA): TGTGCCAGCACCCTTCCCCCGGGAGGGGGTTGGGAGCAGTACTTC. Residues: CASTLPPGGGWEQYF.

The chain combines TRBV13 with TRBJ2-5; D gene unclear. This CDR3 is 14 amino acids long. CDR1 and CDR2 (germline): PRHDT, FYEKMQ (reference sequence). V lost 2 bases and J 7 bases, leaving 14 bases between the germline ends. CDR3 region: CASSLRPIPGTQYF. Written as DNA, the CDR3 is TGTGCCAGCAGCTTACGTCCCATCCCAGGGACCCAGTACTTC.

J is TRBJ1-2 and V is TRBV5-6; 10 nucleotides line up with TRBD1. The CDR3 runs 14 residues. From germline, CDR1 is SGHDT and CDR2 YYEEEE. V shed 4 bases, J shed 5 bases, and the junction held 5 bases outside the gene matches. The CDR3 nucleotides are TGTGCCAGCAGCCTCACGGGACAGGGGTATGGCTACACCTTC. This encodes CASSLTGQGYGYTF.

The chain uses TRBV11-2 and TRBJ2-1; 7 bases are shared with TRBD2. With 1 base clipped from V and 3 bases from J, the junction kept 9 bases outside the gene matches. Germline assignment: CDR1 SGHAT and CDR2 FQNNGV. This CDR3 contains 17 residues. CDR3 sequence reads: CASSLVGGTQYYNEQFF. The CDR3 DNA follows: TGTGCCAGCAGCTTAGTGGGGGGGACTCAATACTACAATGAGCAGTTCTTC. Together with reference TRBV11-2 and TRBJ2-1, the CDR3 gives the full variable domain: EAGVAQSPRYKIIEKRQSVAFWCNPISGHATLYWYQQILGQGPKLLIQFQNNGVVDDSQLPKDRFSAERLKGVDSTLKIQPAKLEDSAVYLCASSLVGGTQYYNEQFFGPGTRLTVL.

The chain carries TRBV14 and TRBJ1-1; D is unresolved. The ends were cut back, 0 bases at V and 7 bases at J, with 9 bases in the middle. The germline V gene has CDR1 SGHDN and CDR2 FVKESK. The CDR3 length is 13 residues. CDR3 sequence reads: CASSQDSRVEAFF. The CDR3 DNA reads TGTGCCAGCAGCCAAGATTCGAGGGTTGAAGCTTTCTTT.

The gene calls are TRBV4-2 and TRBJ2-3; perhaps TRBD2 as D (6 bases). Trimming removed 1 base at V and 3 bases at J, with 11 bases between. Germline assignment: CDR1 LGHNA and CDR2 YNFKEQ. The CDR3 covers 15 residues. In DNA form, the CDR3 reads TGTGCCAGCAGCCAAGGAACGGGAGAGACAGATACGCAGTATTTT. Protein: CASSQGTGETDTQYF.

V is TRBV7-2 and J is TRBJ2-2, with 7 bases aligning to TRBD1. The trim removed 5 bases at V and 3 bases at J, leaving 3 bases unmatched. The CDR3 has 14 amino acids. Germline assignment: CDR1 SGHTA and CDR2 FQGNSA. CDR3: CASSEQGHTGELFF. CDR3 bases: TGTGCCAGCAGCGAACAGGGGCACACCGGGGAGCTGTTTTTT. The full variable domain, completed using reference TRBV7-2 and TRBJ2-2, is GAGVSQSPSNKVTEKGKDVELRCDPISGHTALYWYRQSLGQGLEFLIYFQGNSAPDKSGLPSDRFSAERTGGSVSTLTIQRTQQEDSAVYLCASSEQGHTGELFFGEGSRLTVL.

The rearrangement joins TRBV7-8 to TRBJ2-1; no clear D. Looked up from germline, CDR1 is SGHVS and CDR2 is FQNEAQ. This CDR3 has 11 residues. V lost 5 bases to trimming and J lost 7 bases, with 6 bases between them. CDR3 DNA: TGTGCCAGCAGCGTGACTAATGAGCAGTTCTTC. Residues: CASSVTNEQFF. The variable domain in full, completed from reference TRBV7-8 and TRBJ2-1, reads GAGVSQSPRYKVAKRGQDVALRCDPISGHVSLFWYQQALGQGPEFLTYFQNEAQLDKSGLPSDRFFAERPEGSVSTLKIQRTQQEDSAVYLCASSVTNEQFFGPGTRLTVL.

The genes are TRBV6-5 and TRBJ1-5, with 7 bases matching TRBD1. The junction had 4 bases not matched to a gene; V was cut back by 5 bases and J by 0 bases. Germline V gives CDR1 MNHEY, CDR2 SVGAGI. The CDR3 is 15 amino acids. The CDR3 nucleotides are TGTGCCAGCAGTCCCAGGGGGGATAGCAATCAGCCCCAGCATTTT. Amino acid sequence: CASSPRGDSNQPQHF.

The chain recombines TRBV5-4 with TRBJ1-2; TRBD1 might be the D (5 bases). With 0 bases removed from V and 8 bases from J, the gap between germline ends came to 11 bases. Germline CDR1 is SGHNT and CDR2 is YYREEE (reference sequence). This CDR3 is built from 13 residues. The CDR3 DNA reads TGTGCCAGCAGCTTGGATGGAACAGGAGGCTACACCTTC. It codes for CASSLDGTGGYTF.